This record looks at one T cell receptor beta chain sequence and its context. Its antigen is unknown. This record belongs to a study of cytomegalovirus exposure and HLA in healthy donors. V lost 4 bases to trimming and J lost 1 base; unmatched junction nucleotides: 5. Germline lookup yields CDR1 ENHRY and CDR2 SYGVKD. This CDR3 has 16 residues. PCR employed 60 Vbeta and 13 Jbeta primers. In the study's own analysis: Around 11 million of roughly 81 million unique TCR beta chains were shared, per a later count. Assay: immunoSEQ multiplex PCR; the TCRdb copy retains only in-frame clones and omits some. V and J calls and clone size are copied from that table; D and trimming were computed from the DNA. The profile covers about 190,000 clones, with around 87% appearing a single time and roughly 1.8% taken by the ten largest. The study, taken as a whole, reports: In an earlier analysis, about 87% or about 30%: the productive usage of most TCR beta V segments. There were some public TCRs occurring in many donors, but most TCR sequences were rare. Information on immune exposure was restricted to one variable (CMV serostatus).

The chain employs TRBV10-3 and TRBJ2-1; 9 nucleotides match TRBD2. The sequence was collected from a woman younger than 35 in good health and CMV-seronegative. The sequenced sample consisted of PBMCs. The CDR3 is CAISVSSGASYNEQFF. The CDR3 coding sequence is TGTGCCATCAGTGTATCTAGCGGGGCATCCTACAATGAGCAGTTCTTC.